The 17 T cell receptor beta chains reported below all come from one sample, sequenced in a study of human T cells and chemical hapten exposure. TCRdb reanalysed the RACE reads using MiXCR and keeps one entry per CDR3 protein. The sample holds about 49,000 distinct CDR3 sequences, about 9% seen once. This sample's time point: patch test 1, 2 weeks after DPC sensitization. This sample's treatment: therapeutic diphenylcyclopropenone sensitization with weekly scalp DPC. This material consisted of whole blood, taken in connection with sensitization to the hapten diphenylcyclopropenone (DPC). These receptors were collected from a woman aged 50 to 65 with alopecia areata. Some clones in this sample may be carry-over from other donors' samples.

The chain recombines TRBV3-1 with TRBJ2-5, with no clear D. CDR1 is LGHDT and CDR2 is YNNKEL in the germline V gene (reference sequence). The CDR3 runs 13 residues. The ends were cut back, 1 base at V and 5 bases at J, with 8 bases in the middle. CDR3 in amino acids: CASSQVPLETQYF. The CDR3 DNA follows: TGTGCCAGCAGCCAAGTCCCCCTCGAGACCCAGTACTTC.

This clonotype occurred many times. CDR3: CASSYRGFNEKLFF. As DNA, the CDR3 is TGTGCCAGCAGTTACAGGGGATTTAATGAAAAACTGTTTTTT. The chain is built from TRBV6-6 and TRBJ1-4; possible D gene TRBD1, 5 bases. The CDR3 sequence is 14 residues long. Trimming stripped 2 bases from V and 4 bases from J, with 8 bases between. Germline V gene data show CDR1 as MNHNY and CDR2 as SVGAGI (reference sequence).

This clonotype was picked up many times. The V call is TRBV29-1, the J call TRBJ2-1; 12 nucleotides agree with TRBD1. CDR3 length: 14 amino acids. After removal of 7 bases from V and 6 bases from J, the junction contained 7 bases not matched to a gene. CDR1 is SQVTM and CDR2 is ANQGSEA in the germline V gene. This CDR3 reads CSGIRDRGLNEQFF. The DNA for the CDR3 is TGCAGCGGTATCAGGGACAGGGGGCTCAATGAGCAGTTCTTC.

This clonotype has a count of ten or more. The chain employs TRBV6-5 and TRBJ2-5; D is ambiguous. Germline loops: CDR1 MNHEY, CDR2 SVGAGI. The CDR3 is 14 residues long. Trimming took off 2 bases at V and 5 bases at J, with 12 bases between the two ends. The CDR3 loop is CASSYAQVGETQYF. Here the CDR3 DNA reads TGTGCCAGCAGTTACGCCCAGGTTGGGGAGACCCAGTACTTC.

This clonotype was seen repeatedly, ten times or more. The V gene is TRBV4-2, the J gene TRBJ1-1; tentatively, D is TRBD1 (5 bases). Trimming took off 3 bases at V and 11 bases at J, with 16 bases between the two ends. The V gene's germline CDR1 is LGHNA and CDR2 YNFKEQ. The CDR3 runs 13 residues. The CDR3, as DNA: TGTGCCAGCAGCCAGTACCGGGACGTACCTGCTTTCTTT. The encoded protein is CASSQYRDVPAFF.

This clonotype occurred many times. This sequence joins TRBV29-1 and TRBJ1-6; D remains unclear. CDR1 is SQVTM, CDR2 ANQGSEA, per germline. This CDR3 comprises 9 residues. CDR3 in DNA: TGCGGCTATTTCTTACCCCTCCACTTT. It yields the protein CGYFLPLHF.

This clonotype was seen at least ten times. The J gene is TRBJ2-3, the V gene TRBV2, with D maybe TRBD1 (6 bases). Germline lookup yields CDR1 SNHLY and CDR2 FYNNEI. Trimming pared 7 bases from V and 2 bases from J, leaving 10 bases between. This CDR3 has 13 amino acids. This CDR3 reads CASIQGTTDTQYF. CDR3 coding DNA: TGTGCCAGCATCCAGGGGACCACAGATACGCAGTATTTT.

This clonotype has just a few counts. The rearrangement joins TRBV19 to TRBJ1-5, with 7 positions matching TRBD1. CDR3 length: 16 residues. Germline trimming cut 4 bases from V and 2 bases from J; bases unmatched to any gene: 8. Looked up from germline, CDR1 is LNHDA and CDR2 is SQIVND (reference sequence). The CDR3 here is CASSNAQGTGNQPQHF. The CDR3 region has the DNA TGTGCCAGTAGTAATGCCCAGGGGACAGGCAATCAGCCCCAGCATTTT.

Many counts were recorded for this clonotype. This chain's CDR3 is CASSPGLQETQYF. The CDR3 DNA is TGTGCCAGCAGTCCGGGACTCCAAGAGACCCAGTACTTC. The J gene is TRBJ2-5, the V gene TRBV18, with D maybe TRBD2 (6 bases). Germline-derived CDR1 and CDR2 are KGHSH and LQKENI. Trimming stripped 8 bases from V and 1 base from J, with 11 bases between. CDR3 length: 13 amino acids.

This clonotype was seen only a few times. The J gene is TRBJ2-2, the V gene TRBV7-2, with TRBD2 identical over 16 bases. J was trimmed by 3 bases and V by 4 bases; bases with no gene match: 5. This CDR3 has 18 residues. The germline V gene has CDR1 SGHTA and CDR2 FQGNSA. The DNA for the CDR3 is TGTGCCAGCAGCTCGGGACTAGCGGGAGGGCCGGACACCGGGGAGCTGTTTTTT. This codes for CASSSGLAGGPDTGELFF.

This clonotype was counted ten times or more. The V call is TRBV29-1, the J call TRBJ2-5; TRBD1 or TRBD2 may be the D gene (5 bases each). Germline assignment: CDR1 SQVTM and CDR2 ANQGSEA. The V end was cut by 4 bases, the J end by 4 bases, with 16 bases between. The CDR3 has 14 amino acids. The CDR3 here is CSVVPGPVGETQYF. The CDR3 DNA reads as TGCAGCGTTGTCCCGGGACCTGTGGGAGAGACCCAGTACTTC. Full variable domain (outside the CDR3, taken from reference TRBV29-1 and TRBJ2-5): SAVISQKPSRDICQRGTSLTIQCQVDSQVTMMFWYRQQPGQSLTLIATANQGSEATYESGFVIDKFPISRPNLTFSTLTVSNMSPEDSSIYLCSVVPGPVGETQYFGPGTRLLVL.

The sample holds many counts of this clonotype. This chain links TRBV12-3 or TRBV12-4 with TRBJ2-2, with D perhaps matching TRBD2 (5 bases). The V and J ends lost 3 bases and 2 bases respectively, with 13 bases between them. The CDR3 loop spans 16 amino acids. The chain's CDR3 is CASSFNPGINTGELFF. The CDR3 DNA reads TGTGCCAGCAGTTTTAATCCCGGGATAAACACCGGGGAGCTGTTTTTT.

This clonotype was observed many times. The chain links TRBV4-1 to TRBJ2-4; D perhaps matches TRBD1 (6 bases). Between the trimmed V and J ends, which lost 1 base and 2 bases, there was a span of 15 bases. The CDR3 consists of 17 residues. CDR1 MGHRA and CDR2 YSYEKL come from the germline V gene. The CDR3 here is CASSQVRQGTTKNIQYF. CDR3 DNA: TGCGCCAGCAGCCAAGTGCGTCAGGGGACGACCAAAAACATTCAGTACTTC.

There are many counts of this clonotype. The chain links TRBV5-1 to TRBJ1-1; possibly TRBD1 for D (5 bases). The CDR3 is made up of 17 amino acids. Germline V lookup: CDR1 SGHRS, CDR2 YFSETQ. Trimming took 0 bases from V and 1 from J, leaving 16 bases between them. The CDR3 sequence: CASSLVRAGASNTEAFF. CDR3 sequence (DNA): TGCGCCAGCAGCTTGGTGCGGGCTGGGGCCTCGAACACTGAAGCTTTCTTT.

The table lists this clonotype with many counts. In DNA, the CDR3 is TGCAGTGCTAGAGGTTGGATCGGCAGGGTTGGATCTGCAACTAATGAAAAACTGTTTTTT. This sequence encodes CSARGWIGRVGSATNEKLFF. This chain connects TRBV20-1 to TRBJ1-4; D perhaps matches TRBD1 (5 bases). The germline CDR1 and CDR2 sequences are DFQATT and SNEGSKA (reference sequence). V was clipped by 1 base and J by 0 bases, with 24 bases between them. The CDR3 has 20 residues.

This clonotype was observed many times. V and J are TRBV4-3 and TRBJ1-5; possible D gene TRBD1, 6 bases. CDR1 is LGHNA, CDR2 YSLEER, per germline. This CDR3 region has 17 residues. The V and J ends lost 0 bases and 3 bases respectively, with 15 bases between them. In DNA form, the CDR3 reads TGCGCCAGCAGCCAAGATAGTTATGGGGGGCCCAATCAGCCCCAGCATTTT. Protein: CASSQDSYGGPNQPQHF.

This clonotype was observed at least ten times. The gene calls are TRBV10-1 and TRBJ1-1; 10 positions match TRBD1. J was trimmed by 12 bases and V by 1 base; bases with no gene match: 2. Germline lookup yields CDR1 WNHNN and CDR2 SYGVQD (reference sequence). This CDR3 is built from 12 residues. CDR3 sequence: CASSELDRGTFF. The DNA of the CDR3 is TGCGCCAGCAGTGAGTTGGACAGGGGGACTTTCTTT.